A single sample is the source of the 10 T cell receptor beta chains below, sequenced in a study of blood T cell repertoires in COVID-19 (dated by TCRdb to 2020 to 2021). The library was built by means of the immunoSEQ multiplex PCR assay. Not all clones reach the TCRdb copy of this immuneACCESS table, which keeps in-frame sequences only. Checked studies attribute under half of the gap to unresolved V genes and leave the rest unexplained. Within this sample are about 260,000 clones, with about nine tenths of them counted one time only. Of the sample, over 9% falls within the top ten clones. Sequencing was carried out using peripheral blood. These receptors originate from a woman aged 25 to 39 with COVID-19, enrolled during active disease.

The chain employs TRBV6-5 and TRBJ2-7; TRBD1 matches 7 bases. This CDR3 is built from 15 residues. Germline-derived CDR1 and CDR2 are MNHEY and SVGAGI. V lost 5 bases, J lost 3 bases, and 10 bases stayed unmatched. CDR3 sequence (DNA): TGTGCCAGCAGTCGGACCCGGGACAGACTCTACGAGCAGTACTTC. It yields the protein CASSRTRDRLYEQYF.

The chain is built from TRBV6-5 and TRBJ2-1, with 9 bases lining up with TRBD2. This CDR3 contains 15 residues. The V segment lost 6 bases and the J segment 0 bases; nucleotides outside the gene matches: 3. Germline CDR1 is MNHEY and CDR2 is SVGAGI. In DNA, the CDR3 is TGTGCCAGCAGCCCGCGGGAGGGCTCCTACAATGAGCAGTTCTTC. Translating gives CASSPREGSYNEQFF.

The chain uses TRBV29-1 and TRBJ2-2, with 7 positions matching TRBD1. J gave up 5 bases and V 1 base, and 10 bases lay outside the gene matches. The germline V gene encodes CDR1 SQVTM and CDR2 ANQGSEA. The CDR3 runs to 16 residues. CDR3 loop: CSVEVVNRGRTGELFF. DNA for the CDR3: TGCAGCGTTGAAGTTGTAAACAGGGGAAGGACCGGGGAGCTGTTTTTT.

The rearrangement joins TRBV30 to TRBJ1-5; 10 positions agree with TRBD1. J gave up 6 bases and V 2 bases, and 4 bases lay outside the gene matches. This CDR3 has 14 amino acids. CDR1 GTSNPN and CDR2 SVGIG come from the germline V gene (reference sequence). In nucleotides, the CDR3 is TGTGCCTGGAGTTTCGGGACAGGGGTTCAGCCCCAGCATTTT. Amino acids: CAWSFGTGVQPQHF. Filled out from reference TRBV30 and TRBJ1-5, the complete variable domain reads SQTIHQWPATLVQPVGSPLSLECTVEGTSNPNLYWYRQAAGRGLQLLFYSVGIGQISSEVPQNLSASRPQDRQFILSSKKLLLSDSGFYLCAWSFGTGVQPQHFGDGTRLSIL.

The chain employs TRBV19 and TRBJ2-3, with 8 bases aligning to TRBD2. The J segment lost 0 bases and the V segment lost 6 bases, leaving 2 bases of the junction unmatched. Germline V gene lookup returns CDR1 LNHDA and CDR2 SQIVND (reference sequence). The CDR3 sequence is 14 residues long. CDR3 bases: TGTGCCAGTAGGTTAGCGGGAAGCACAGATACGCAGTATTTT. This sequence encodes CASRLAGSTDTQYF.

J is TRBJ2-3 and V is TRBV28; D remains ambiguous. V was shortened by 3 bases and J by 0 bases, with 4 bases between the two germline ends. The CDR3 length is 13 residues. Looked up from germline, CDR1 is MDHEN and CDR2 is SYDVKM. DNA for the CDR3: TGTGCCAGCAGTTTCAGGAGCACAGATACGCAGTATTTT. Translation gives CASSFRSTDTQYF. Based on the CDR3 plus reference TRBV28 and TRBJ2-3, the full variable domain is DVKVTQSSRYLVKRTGEKVFLECVQDMDHENMFWYRQDPGLGLRLIYFSYDVKMKEKGDIPEGYSVSREKKERFSLILESASTNQTSMYLCASSFRSTDTQYFGPGTRLTVL.

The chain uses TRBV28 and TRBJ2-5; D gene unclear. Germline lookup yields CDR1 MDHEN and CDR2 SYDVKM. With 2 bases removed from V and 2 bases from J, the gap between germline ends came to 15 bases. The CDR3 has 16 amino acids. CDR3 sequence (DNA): TGTGCCAGCAGTTTACAGGAACAGTGGGTTCAAGAGACCCAGTACTTC. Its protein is CASSLQEQWVQETQYF.

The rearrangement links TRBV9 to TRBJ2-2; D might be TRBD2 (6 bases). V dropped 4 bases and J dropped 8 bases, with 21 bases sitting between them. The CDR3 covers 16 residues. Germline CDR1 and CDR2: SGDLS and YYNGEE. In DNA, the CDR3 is TGTGCCAGCAGCTTGCGGGACGCCCGAATTGCTGGGGAGCTGTTTTTT. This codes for CASSLRDARIAGELFF.

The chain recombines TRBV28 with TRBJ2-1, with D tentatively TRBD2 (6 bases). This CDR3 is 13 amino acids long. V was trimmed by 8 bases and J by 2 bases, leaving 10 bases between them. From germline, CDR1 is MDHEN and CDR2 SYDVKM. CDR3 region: CASEGGTYNEQFF. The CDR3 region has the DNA TGTGCCAGCGAGGGCGGGACCTACAATGAGCAGTTCTTC.

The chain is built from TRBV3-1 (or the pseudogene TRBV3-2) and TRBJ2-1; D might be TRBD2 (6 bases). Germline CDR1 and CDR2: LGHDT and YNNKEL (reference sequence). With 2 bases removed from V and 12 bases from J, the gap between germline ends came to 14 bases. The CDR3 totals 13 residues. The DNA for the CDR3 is TGTGCCAGCAGCCAAACGCGGGACGAAACGCAGTTCTTC. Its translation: CASSQTRDETQFF.